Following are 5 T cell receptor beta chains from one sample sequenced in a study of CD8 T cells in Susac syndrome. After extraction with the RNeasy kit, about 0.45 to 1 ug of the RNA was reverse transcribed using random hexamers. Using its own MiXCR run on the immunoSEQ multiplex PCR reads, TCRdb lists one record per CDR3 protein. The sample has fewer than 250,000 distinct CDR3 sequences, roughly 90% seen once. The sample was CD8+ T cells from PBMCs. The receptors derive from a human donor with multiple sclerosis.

In DNA, the CDR3 is TGTGCCAGCAGCCGGACTAGCGGGAGGGCCACGGACAATGAGCAGTTCTTC. The encoded protein is CASSRTSGRATDNEQFF. This chain links TRBV12-3 or TRBV12-4 with TRBJ2-1, with 15 bases matching TRBD2. The CDR3 spans 17 residues. V trimming: 6 bases; J trimming: 5 bases; junction bases outside the gene matches: 8.

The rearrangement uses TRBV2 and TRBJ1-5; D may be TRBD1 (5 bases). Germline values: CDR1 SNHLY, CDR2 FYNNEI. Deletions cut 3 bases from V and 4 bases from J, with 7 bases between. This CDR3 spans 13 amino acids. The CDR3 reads CASSEGLNQPQHF. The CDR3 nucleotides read TGTGCCAGCAGTGAGGGACTGAATCAGCCCCAGCATTTT.

The CDR3 nucleotides are TGTGCCAGCAGCCCCCGAGACCGGAGGAACACTGAAGCTTTCTTT. Translating gives CASSPRDRRNTEAFF. This chain joins TRBV7-9 and TRBJ1-1; D is unclear. V dropped 5 bases and J dropped 1 base, with 14 bases sitting between them. Germline lookup yields CDR1 SEHNR and CDR2 FQNEAQ (reference sequence). This CDR3 is built from 15 residues.

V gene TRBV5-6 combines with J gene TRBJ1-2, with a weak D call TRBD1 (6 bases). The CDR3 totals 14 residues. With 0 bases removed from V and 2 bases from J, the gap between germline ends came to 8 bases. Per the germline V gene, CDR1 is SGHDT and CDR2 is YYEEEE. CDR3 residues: CASSLGQANYGYTF. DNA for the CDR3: TGTGCCAGCAGCTTGGGACAGGCCAACTATGGCTACACCTTC.

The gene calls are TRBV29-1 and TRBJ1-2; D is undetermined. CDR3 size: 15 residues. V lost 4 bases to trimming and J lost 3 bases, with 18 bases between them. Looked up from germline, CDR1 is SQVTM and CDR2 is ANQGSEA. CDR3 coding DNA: TGCAGCGTTGTTTTAAGTTCCTCCCTATACTATGGCTACACCTTC. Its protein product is CSVVLSSSLYYGYTF.